These 11 T cell receptor beta chains came from one sample sequenced in a study of identical twins. TCRdb called the 5' RACE reads again in MiXCR, with one record for every CDR3 protein. The table includes 500,000 to 650,000 distinct CDR3 sequences, less than 9% detected once. Separately, the same data were catalogued under a study of yellow fever vaccine responses in identical twins.

Sequenced sample: PBMCs. These receptors were taken from a woman younger than 30 in good health.

The chain combines TRBV6-5 with TRBJ2-5, with a weak D call TRBD1 (6 bases). CDR1 and CDR2 (germline): MNHEY, SVGAGI. CDR3 length: 16 residues. V lost 0 bases to trimming and J lost 2 bases, with 13 bases between them. Here the CDR3 DNA reads TGTGCCAGCAGTTACTCGACCGGGCAGGGGCAAGAGACCCAGTACTTC. The encoded protein is CASSYSTGQGQETQYF.

This clonotype was counted a few times. V is TRBV19 and J is TRBJ2-2; the match to TRBD1 covers 7 bases. The CDR3 consists of 15 residues. Per germline, CDR1 LNHDA and CDR2 SQIVND (reference sequence). Trimming took 9 bases from V and 4 from J; bases not matched to a gene: 11. CDR3 sequence (DNA): TGTGCCAGCAAAAGGGGGCAGGGAAGCACCGGGGAGCTGTTTTTT. Amino acid sequence: CASKRGQGSTGELFF.

This sequence joins TRBV25-1 and TRBJ2-5; D is uncertain. In germline, CDR1 is MGHDK, CDR2 SYGVNS. The CDR3 has 10 residues. Trimming took 7 bases from V and 4 from J, leaving 4 bases between them. In nucleotides, the CDR3 is TGTGCCAGCAAGGCAGAGACCCAGTACTTC. Its protein is CASKAETQYF.

This clonotype was seen at least ten times. The J gene is TRBJ1-1, the V gene TRBV6-1, with D perhaps TRBD1 (5 bases). Germline CDR1 is MNHNS and CDR2 is SASEGT. The CDR3 covers 13 residues. V lost 5 bases to trimming and J lost 6 bases, with 13 bases between them. CDR3 nucleotides: TGTGCCAGCAGTCCAGGGTTAGGGGCTGAAGCTTTCTTT. Protein product: CASSPGLGAEAFF.

V is TRBV20-1 and J is TRBJ2-2; D perhaps matches TRBD2 (6 bases). CDR1 is DFQATT, CDR2 SNEGSKA, per germline (reference sequence). Trimming stripped 3 bases from V and 6 bases from J, with 20 bases between. This CDR3 contains 16 residues. CDR3 bases: TGCAGTGCTAGGCCCAGGCTAGCGATAGTCCCCGGGGAGCTGTTTTTT. Translating gives CSARPRLAIVPGELFF.

V and J are TRBV5-4 and TRBJ2-1; 8 nucleotides match TRBD1. This CDR3 spans 15 amino acids. V shed 4 bases, J shed 5 bases, and the junction held 8 bases outside the gene matches. The germline gives CDR1 SGHNT, CDR2 YYREEE (reference sequence). In DNA form, the CDR3 reads TGTGCCAGCAGCGTGACAGGGGTGGGGAACAATGAGCAGTTCTTC. Translation gives CASSVTGVGNNEQFF.

There are a few counts of this clonotype. The chain has TRBV5-6 and TRBJ2-3, with D perhaps assigned TRBD1 or TRBD2 (5 bases each). The CDR3 covers 17 residues. In germline, CDR1 is SGHDT, CDR2 YYEEEE. V dropped 0 bases and J dropped 2 bases, with 16 bases sitting between them. The CDR3 DNA is TGTGCCAGCAGCTTGGAGGGGACCAGAAAATCCACAGATACGCAGTATTTT. Translation: CASSLEGTRKSTDTQYF.

V gene TRBV20-1 combines with J gene TRBJ2-1; a weak D match, TRBD2 (6 bases). The CDR3 is made up of 16 amino acids. The V end was cut by 3 bases, the J end by 9 bases, with 24 bases between. Germline V gene data show CDR1 as DFQATT and CDR2 as SNEGSKA (reference sequence). The CDR3 DNA reads TGCAGTGCTAGTGGTCAAACGGGACTTCCTGGCCGTGAGCAGTTCTTC. Translating gives CSASGQTGLPGREQFF.

The chain links TRBV4-1 to TRBJ2-5, with D possibly being TRBD1 (5 bases). The CDR3 has 15 amino acids. Per the germline V gene, CDR1 is MGHRA and CDR2 is YSYEKL. Trimming stripped 3 bases from V and 2 bases from J, with 13 bases between. The CDR3 coding sequence is TGCGCCAGCAGCCATCCACCGGCAGGGCAAGAGACCCAGTACTTC. The encoded protein is CASSHPPAGQETQYF.

This clonotype was recorded many times. This sequence joins TRBV28 and TRBJ1-5; D unresolved. CDR3 length: 11 amino acids. The V end lost 3 bases, the J end lost 9 bases, and 6 bases lay between the germline ends. Germline loops: CDR1 MDHEN, CDR2 SYDVKM. The CDR3 is CASSFTRPQHF. CDR3 DNA sequence: TGTGCCAGCAGTTTTACCAGGCCCCAGCATTTT. Full variable domain (remainder filled in from reference TRBV28 and TRBJ1-5): DVKVTQSSRYLVKRTGEKVFLECVQDMDHENMFWYRQDPGLGLRLIYFSYDVKMKEKGDIPEGYSVSREKKERFSLILESASTNQTSMYLCASSFTRPQHFGDGTRLSIL.

This clonotype was seen at least ten times. Here the CDR3 DNA reads TGTGCCAGCAGCTTACAAATCGGGGAGCTGTTTTTT. Translating gives CASSLQIGELFF. The V and J genes are TRBV6-2 or TRBV6-3 and TRBJ2-2; D gene ambiguous. Germline V gene lookup returns CDR1 MNHEY and CDR2 SVGEGT. Trimming shortened V by 6 bases and J by 7 bases, and 9 bases separated the two germline ends. The CDR3 sequence is 12 residues long.